These 31 T cell receptor beta chains were sequenced from one sample in a study of early T cells in non-severe SARS-CoV-2 infection. MiXCR was run by TCRdb on the 5' RACE reads, yielding one entry per CDR3 protein. The table shows 15,000 to 20,000 distinct CDR3 sequences, with about 5% occurring only once. The sequencing input was whole blood. The receptors were sampled from an adult who was a healthcare worker with PCR-confirmed SARS-CoV-2 infection or an uninfected control (not recorded which).

The table lists this clonotype with many counts. The rearrangement uses TRBV18 and TRBJ1-5; D is ambiguous. V lost 6 bases to trimming and J lost 2 bases, with 14 bases between them. Germline assignment: CDR1 KGHSH and CDR2 LQKENI. This CDR3 region has 15 residues. The DNA for the CDR3 is TGTGCCAGCTCCCGTTCCGGGTCCGGCAATCAGCCCCAGCATTTT. It translates to CASSRSGSGNQPQHF.

This clonotype was detected ten times or more. The J gene is TRBJ1-3, the V gene TRBV11-2; D is undetermined. The CDR3 length is 15 residues. V was cut by 2 bases and J by 4 bases, with 12 bases left in between. Per germline, CDR1 SGHAT and CDR2 FQNNGV. CDR3 amino acids: CASSLFLSDGNTIYF. In nucleotides, the CDR3 is TGTGCCAGCAGCTTATTCCTGAGCGACGGAAACACCATATATTTT.

In its sample, this clonotype ranks as medium-sized (0.01 to 0.1%). The rearrangement joins TRBV21-1 to TRBJ1-2; TRBD1 is taken as the D call from the table, unchecked against the DNA. TRBV21-1 is an annotated pseudogene. The CDR3 length is 17 residues. CDR3 coding DNA: TGTGCCAGCAGCAAGAGGGGATGCGGGGCGAGGATCTATGGCTACACCTTC. This sequence encodes CASSKRGCGARIYGYTF.

Ten or more counts support this clonotype. The chain has TRBV2 and TRBJ1-3; TRBD1 is a possible D gene (5 bases). The CDR3 totals 14 residues. Deletions cut 8 bases from V and 0 bases from J, with 11 bases between. The germline V gene encodes CDR1 SNHLY and CDR2 FYNNEI. CDR3 nucleotides: TGTGCCAGCGGGGGAACGAGCTCTGGAAACACCATATATTTT. It specifies CASGGTSSGNTIYF.

This clonotype was counted many times. This rearrangement joins TRBV29-1 to TRBJ2-3, with 14 bases matching TRBD2. The CDR3 totals 17 residues. Losses at the gene ends were 3 bases for V and 0 bases for J; bases not matched to a gene: 5. Germline V gene sequence: CDR1 SQVTM, CDR2 ANQGSEA. CDR3 bases: TGCAGCGTTGACGGGACTAGCGGGGGAACTAGCACAGATACGCAGTATTTT. This sequence encodes CSVDGTSGGTSTDTQYF.

This clonotype was counted at least ten times. This chain joins TRBV6-5 and TRBJ2-4; 7 positions agree with TRBD1. The CDR3 spans 15 residues. From germline, CDR1 is MNHEY and CDR2 SVGAGI. Trimming removed 2 bases from V and 11 bases from J; junction bases left unmatched: 12. CDR3 amino acids: CASSYTTGFPTLQYF. DNA for the CDR3: TGTGCCAGCAGTTACACGACAGGGTTTCCGACCCTTCAGTACTTC.

This clonotype was found many times. This chain connects TRBV6-5 to TRBJ2-1, with a weak D call TRBD2 (6 bases). Germline loops: CDR1 MNHEY, CDR2 SVGAGI. This CDR3 has 13 residues. The V end was cut by 7 bases, the J end by 13 bases, with 20 bases between. The CDR3: CASIEPGTSLQFF. The CDR3 coding sequence is TGTGCCAGCATTGAACCCGGGACTTCGCTACAGTTCTTC.

This clonotype was detected many times. The DNA for the CDR3 is TGCGCCAGCAGATTATCAACAGGGAACACTGAAGCTTTCTTT. It codes for CASRLSTGNTEAFF. The chain employs TRBV5-1 and TRBJ1-1; the D gene is possibly TRBD1 (5 bases). The CDR3 extends over 14 amino acids. The V and J ends lost 5 bases and 1 base respectively, with 12 bases between them. Germline assignment: CDR1 SGHRS and CDR2 YFSETQ.

V is TRBV6-2 or TRBV6-3 and J is TRBJ1-1; 9 bases line up with TRBD1. After removal of 6 bases from V and 6 bases from J, the junction contained 5 bases not matched to a gene. Germline loops: CDR1 MNHEY, CDR2 SVGEGT. This CDR3 comprises 13 residues. CDR3 DNA sequence: TGTGCCAGCAGCGGACAGGGGCAACCTGAAGCTTTCTTT. Translated, it gives CASSGQGQPEAFF.

This clonotype came up many times. The chain links TRBV20-1 to TRBJ2-5, with 8 bases that match TRBD2. The CDR3 totals 13 residues. Losses at the gene ends were 7 bases for V and 4 bases for J; bases not matched to a gene: 8. In germline, CDR1 is DFQATT, CDR2 SNEGSKA (reference sequence). CDR3 amino acids: CSGGTRGLETQYF. In nucleotides, the CDR3 is TGCAGTGGCGGGACTAGGGGGTTAGAGACCCAGTACTTC.

Sample share makes this clonotype medium-sized. CDR3: CASSSFSVNTEAFF. CDR3 DNA: TGTGCCAGCAGTTCATTTTCGGTGAACACTGAAGCTTTCTTT. The gene calls are TRBV27 and TRBJ1-1, with D unclear. CDR3 length equals 14 residues. The V gene's germline CDR1 is MNHEY and CDR2 SMNVEV (reference sequence). V was clipped by 4 bases and J by 0 bases, with 9 bases between them.

This clonotype ranks as medium-sized. This chain uses TRBV29-1 with TRBJ2-7, with TRBD2 matching 10 bases. Per the germline V gene, CDR1 is SQVTM and CDR2 is ANQGSEA. Germline trimming cut 6 bases from V and 6 bases from J; bases unmatched to any gene: 11. The CDR3 extends over 14 amino acids. This CDR3 is CSVSLAGGSIEQYF. DNA for the CDR3: TGCAGCGTAAGTTTAGCGGGAGGATCCATCGAGCAGTACTTC.

This chain connects TRBV2 to TRBJ2-3; tentatively, D is TRBD1 (6 bases). V shed 0 bases and J shed 1 base, with 14 bases lying between them. Germline V CDR1 and CDR2: SNHLY, FYNNEI. The CDR3 covers 17 residues. The CDR3 region has the DNA TGTGCCAGCAGTGAAGCGCTTGGCAGGGGAGGCACAGATACGCAGTATTTT. Translation: CASSEALGRGGTDTQYF.

This clonotype was seen ten or more times. This chain joins TRBV7-6 and TRBJ2-1; 8 bases fit TRBD2. The V gene's germline CDR1 is SGHVS and CDR2 FNYEAQ. With 5 bases clipped from V and 0 bases from J, the junction kept 9 bases outside the gene matches. The CDR3 contains 17 residues. In nucleotides, the CDR3 is TGTGCCAGCAGCCAAGGTCTAGCGGGTCCCTCCTACAATGAGCAGTTCTTC. Translated: CASSQGLAGPSYNEQFF.

This clonotype was observed at least ten times. The chain couples TRBV29-1 to TRBJ1-5, with TRBD1 matching over 9 bases. The CDR3 covers 14 residues. Trimming removed 4 bases from V and 7 bases from J; junction bases left unmatched: 8. CDR1 is SQVTM and CDR2 is ANQGSEA in the germline V gene. The CDR3 sequence: CSVVTGGIEQPQHF. The CDR3 DNA follows: TGCAGCGTTGTGACAGGGGGGATAGAACAGCCCCAGCATTTT.

This clonotype was counted many times. The chain carries TRBV7-2 and TRBJ2-5; possible D gene TRBD2, 6 bases. Germline CDR1 and CDR2: SGHTA and FQGNSA. The CDR3 has 12 amino acids. V was trimmed by 3 bases and J by 5 bases, leaving 7 bases between them. CDR3 nucleotide sequence: TGTGCCAGCAGCTTTCGGGGGGAGACCCAGTACTTC. This translates into CASSFRGETQYF.

This clonotype was seen at least ten times. The gene calls are TRBV12-3 or TRBV12-4 and TRBJ2-5; weak D call: TRBD2 (7 bases). Trimming took 2 bases from V and 4 from J, leaving 11 bases between them. This CDR3 spans 14 amino acids. The CDR3 coding sequence is TGTGCCAGCAGTTTACGGGGGGCGCGAGAGACCCAGTACTTC. This codes for CASSLRGARETQYF.

This clonotype was detected many times. This chain uses TRBV4-1 with TRBJ2-5; 11 positions agree with TRBD2. Per the germline V gene, CDR1 is MGHRA and CDR2 is YSYEKL. This CDR3 is built from 18 residues. V shed 2 bases, J shed 1 base, and the junction held 9 bases outside the gene matches. The CDR3 coding sequence is TGCGCCAGCAGCCAAAAAGAATCTGGGACTAGCGGCCAAGAGACCCAGTACTTC. As protein: CASSQKESGTSGQETQYF.

V is TRBV20-1 and J is TRBJ2-4, with 10 bases that match TRBD2. The germline gives CDR1 DFQATT, CDR2 SNEGSKA (reference sequence). This CDR3 is built from 16 residues. J gave up 3 bases and V 3 bases, and 8 bases lay outside the gene matches. DNA for the CDR3: TGCAGTGCTAGGGCGACTAGCGGGTATTTCAAAAACATTCAGTACTTC. It translates to CSARATSGYFKNIQYF.

This clonotype was observed at least ten times. The chain carries TRBV7-6 and TRBJ1-1; the D gene is possibly TRBD1 (6 bases). CDR1 and CDR2 from the germline V gene are SGHVS and FNYEAQ. Trimming pared 0 bases from V and 2 bases from J, leaving 10 bases between. CDR3 length: 15 amino acids. As DNA, the CDR3 is TGTGCCAGCAGCTTAGCGGAAGGGGGAAACACTGAAGCTTTCTTT. It codes for CASSLAEGGNTEAFF.

The sample holds a few counts of this clonotype. The V and J genes are TRBV5-1 and TRBJ2-1; TRBD2 matches 7 bases. The ends lost 0 bases at V and 0 bases at J; junction bases unmatched: 3. CDR1 and CDR2 (germline): SGHRS, YFSETQ. There are 16 residues in the CDR3. The CDR3 DNA reads TGCGCCAGCAGCTTGGTGCGGGAGAGCTCCTACAATGAGCAGTTCTTC. Translation gives CASSLVRESSYNEQFF.

This clonotype was seen ten or more times. The chain is built from TRBV5-1 and TRBJ2-5; 16 bases agree with TRBD2. Looked up from germline, CDR1 is SGHRS and CDR2 is YFSETQ. The junction had 6 bases not matched to a gene; V was cut back by 4 bases and J by 9 bases. The length of the CDR3 is 15 residues. The DNA for the CDR3 is TGCGCCAGCAGCGCGGGACTAGCGGGAGGGCCCCCCCAGTACTTC. Translating gives CASSAGLAGGPPQYF.

This clonotype was seen repeatedly, ten times or more. This rearrangement joins TRBV19 to TRBJ2-1; perhaps D is TRBD1 or TRBD2 (5 bases each). CDR3 length: 16 residues. With 1 base removed from V and 4 bases from J, the gap between germline ends came to 14 bases. Germline CDR1 and CDR2: LNHDA and SQIVND (reference sequence). The CDR3 bases are TGTGCCAGTAGTATAGGTCGGGGCGCCGGGTACAATGAGCAGTTCTTC. Protein product: CASSIGRGAGYNEQFF.

This clonotype was seen at least ten times. The chain links TRBV24-1 to TRBJ2-1; 8 bases agree with TRBD2. The CDR3 is 16 amino acids. The V gene's germline CDR1 is KGHDR and CDR2 SFDVKD. V shed 3 bases and J 1 base; nucleotides not matched to a gene: 4. CDR3 DNA sequence: TGTGCCACCAGTGATGCGACTAGCGTTTCCTACAATGAGCAGTTCTTC. Its translation: CATSDATSVSYNEQFF.

V usage is TRBV18 and J usage is TRBJ2-5, with 8 nucleotides matching TRBD2. CDR1 KGHSH and CDR2 LQKENI come from the germline V gene. V gave up 2 bases and J gave up 3 bases; unmatched junction bases: 5. The CDR3 spans 15 residues. DNA for the CDR3: TGTGCCAGCTCACCAACTAGCGGAGCCAAAGAGACCCAGTACTTC. It specifies CASSPTSGAKETQYF.

The chain combines TRBV7-9 with TRBJ2-1, with D perhaps being TRBD1 or TRBD2 (5 bases each). In germline, CDR1 is SEHNR, CDR2 FQNEAQ (reference sequence). This CDR3 contains 16 residues. V was trimmed by 3 bases and J by 10 bases, leaving 22 bases between them. CDR3: CASSLAAGAPVKEQFF. CDR3 coding DNA: TGTGCCAGCAGCTTGGCCGCCGGGGCTCCGGTTAAAGAGCAGTTCTTC.

This sequence joins TRBV27 and TRBJ1-1; D is unresolved. Trimming removed 5 bases from V and 0 bases from J, with 13 bases in between. The CDR3 runs 15 residues. Per the germline V gene, CDR1 is MNHEY and CDR2 is SMNVEV (reference sequence). The CDR3 sequence is CASSVRWGMNTEAFF. The DNA of the CDR3 is TGTGCCAGCAGTGTTCGGTGGGGTATGAACACTGAAGCTTTCTTT.

This clonotype is medium-sized (0.01 to 0.1%) within its sample. The chain carries TRBV6-4 and TRBJ1-4; tentatively, D is TRBD1 (5 bases). The CDR3 spans 15 residues. The V gene lost 4 bases and the J gene lost 1 base, with 10 bases spanning the gap. The germline V gene encodes CDR1 MRHNA and CDR2 SNTAGT. CDR3 DNA: TGTGCCAGCAGTGGCGGGGGTCGAACTAATGAAAAACTGTTTTTT. As protein: CASSGGGRTNEKLFF.

This clonotype was detected ten times or more. The chain links TRBV20-1 to TRBJ2-7; the match to TRBD2 covers 10 bases. Germline lookup yields CDR1 DFQATT and CDR2 SNEGSKA (reference sequence). With 2 bases clipped from V and 2 bases from J, the junction kept 12 bases outside the gene matches. The CDR3 is 17 amino acids. CDR3: CSARLPGLAGDPYEQYF. For the CDR3, the DNA is TGCAGTGCTAGACTCCCCGGGCTAGCGGGAGACCCCTACGAGCAGTACTTC.

This clonotype was counted ten times or more. The V gene is TRBV29-1, the J gene TRBJ2-1; the D gene is possibly TRBD1 (6 bases). The germline CDR1 and CDR2 sequences are SQVTM and ANQGSEA. The CDR3 has 14 residues. Trimming cost V 6 bases and J 2 bases, with 14 bases left between them. CDR3 sequence: CSVRTERTYNEQFF. The CDR3 nucleotides are TGCAGCGTACGGACAGAGCGGACCTACAATGAGCAGTTCTTC.

There are many counts of this clonotype. This rearrangement joins TRBV30 to TRBJ1-5; tentatively, D is TRBD1 (6 bases). The CDR3 loop spans 13 amino acids. V lost 1 base, J lost 5 bases, and 9 bases lay in between. CDR1 GTSNPN and CDR2 SVGIG come from the germline V gene (reference sequence). The CDR3, as DNA: TGTGCCTGGAGTGACAGGGAAGATCAGCCCCAGCATTTT. Encoded protein: CAWSDREDQPQHF.